This TCR beta chain is from a study of shared clonotypes between healthy human individuals. Study-wide points: Naive subsets generally had larger estimated richness than memory subsets.

The assay was immunoSEQ multiplex PCR, and TCRdb's table has in-frame clones only and misses some. Here the sample spans roughly 1,100,000 clones, 70% to 80% being singletons. This clone has just a few counts. What it recognizes is unknown. Within the sample, other DNA sequences also encode this same CDR3. Germline CDR1 reads SGHRS; CDR2 reads YFSETQ. The germline V and J ends were trimmed by 0 bases and 1 base, with 4 bases remaining between them. The CDR3 totals 13 residues. Sequencing was performed on memory CD4+ T cells sorted from blood. The subset denotes: CD45RA-negative fraction. The receptor was derived from a man aged 18 to 30 in good health. The chain couples TRBV5-1 to TRBJ1-1; no clear D gene. This CDR3 reads CASSLAPNTEAFF. CDR3 coding DNA: TGCGCCAGCAGCTTGGCCCCGAACACTGAAGCTTTCTTT.